Sequencing of this T cell receptor (beta chain) was carried out in a study of T-cell reconstitution after alpha-beta-depleted transplantation in children. Using unique molecular identifiers, the investigators prepared the TCRbeta library. TCRdb reanalysed the PCR reads using MiXCR and keeps one entry per CDR3 protein. The sample has approximately 400,000 distinct CDR3 sequences; roughly 11% are singletons. This clonotype has just a few counts. This material consisted of PBMCs from the stem cell graft donor, taken from the stem cell graft. The sequence was obtained from a human donor who donated a stem cell graft to a child with acute myeloid leukemia.

The CDR3 loop is CASRSGTGGYNEQFF. In DNA form, the CDR3 reads TGTGCTAGTAGATCCGGGACAGGGGGCTACAATGAGCAGTTCTTC. The rearrangement uses TRBV12-5 and TRBJ2-1, with TRBD1 identical over 11 bases. The CDR3 spans 15 residues. V was pared by 8 bases and J by 3 bases, with 6 bases of the junction left unmatched. CDR1 and CDR2 from the germline V gene are LGHNT and FRNRAP.